Listed below are T cell receptor beta chains from one sample, sequenced in a study of T cells after yellow fever vaccination. TCRdb re-derived calls from the 5' RACE reads in MiXCR, one entry per CDR3 protein. The sample has a few hundred thousand distinct CDR3 sequences, 8.1% seen once. This material consisted of PBMCs, taken roughly 46 days after the first yellow fever vaccination. These receptors all stem from a man aged 18 to 29 who received the YFV17D yellow fever vaccine. CDR3s include the opening cysteine and the closing phenylalanine or tryptophan. The order of the fields is J gene, D gene, V gene, CDR3 length, CDR3 protein. D genes are given only for firm matches.

j_gene: TRBJ2-1
d_gene: .
v_gene: TRBV20-1
len: 12
CDR3aa: CSAGYGGAEQFF

j_gene: TRBJ1-4
d_gene: .
v_gene: TRBV4-3
len: 13
CDR3aa: CASSQSGREKLFF

j_gene: TRBJ2-6
d_gene: .
v_gene: TRBV27
len: 15
CDR3aa: CASSSISSGANVLTF

j_gene: TRBJ2-7
d_gene: TRBD2
v_gene: TRBV5-1
len: 15
CDR3aa: CASSSLGLKLYEQYF

j_gene: TRBJ2-3
d_gene: .
v_gene: TRBV10-3
len: 12
CDR3aa: CAISREADTQYF

j_gene: TRBJ2-7
d_gene: TRBD1
v_gene: TRBV4-1
len: 14
CDR3aa: CASSQRTGSYEQYF

j_gene: TRBJ1-2
d_gene: .
v_gene: TRBV7-2
len: 13
CDR3aa: CASSLGRTYGYTF

j_gene: TRBJ2-3
d_gene: .
v_gene: TRBV6-1
len: 15
CDR3aa: CASSRLQGTTDTQYF

j_gene: TRBJ2-3
d_gene: TRBD2
v_gene: TRBV12-3/TRBV12-4
len: 15
CDR3aa: CASSGGTSGTDTQYF

j_gene: TRBJ2-3
d_gene: .
v_gene: TRBV10-3
len: 15
CDR3aa: CAIQLQGTSTDTQYF

j_gene: TRBJ2-2
d_gene: .
v_gene: TRBV2
len: 16
CDR3aa: CASRATGTRNTGELFF

j_gene: TRBJ1-1
d_gene: .
v_gene: TRBV7-9
len: 11
CDR3aa: CASSSGTEAFF

j_gene: TRBJ2-3
d_gene: TRBD2
v_gene: TRBV7-3
len: 16
CDR3aa: CASSTNLAGGPDTQYF

j_gene: TRBJ1-1
d_gene: .
v_gene: TRBV4-1
len: 16
CDR3aa: CASSQAVFRSNTEAFF

j_gene: TRBJ1-1
d_gene: .
v_gene: TRBV20-1
len: 15
CDR3aa: CSARDRLGGGTEAFF